This T cell receptor beta chain was sequenced in a study of T cells in Graves' hyperthyroidism and ophthalmopathy (dated by TCRdb to between 2018 and 2021). Study-wide context: Peripheral blood was collected at initial diagnosis, before any treatment. To identify TCR V-J signatures that set the groups apart, the researchers used a discovery cohort of about a hundred patients, made up of around 40 with Graves' ophthalmopathy and about 60 with stable Graves' hyperthyroidism. Prospective prediction of ophthalmopathy was tested in an independent validation cohort of some 20 hyperthyroidism patients and some 17 patients who later progressed to ophthalmopathy. For training and testing, the 100 patients in the discovery cohort were randomly divided in a 7:3 ratio. In addition, the study compared T-cell repertoires in thyroid tissue and in blood from several Graves' hyperthyroidism patients. Following sampling, methimazole starting at 30 mg daily was given to hyperthyroidism patients, and high-dose intravenous methylprednisolone was given to ophthalmopathy patients. The paper describes TCR Vbeta CDR3 sequencing of some 130 peripheral blood samples, made up of about 40 ophthalmopathy patients, roughly 72 hyperthyroidism patients and about 17 progressor patients.

This clonotype was observed at least ten times. Its antigen is not yet known. No base qualities exist here, and no much larger clone lies one base off it. Graves' hyperthyroidism was defined as stable when no progression to ophthalmopathy occurred over 18 months of follow-up. Hyperthyroidism patients were newly diagnosed, had a disease duration of under 2 months, and were aged 18 to 65 years. The study excluded patients with uncontrolled infections, other autoimmune diseases, pregnancy or lactation. Diagnoses relied on clinical symptoms, serum thyroxine and TRAb, thyroid ultrasound and orbital computed tomography. Ficoll-Paque density gradient centrifugation was used to isolate PBMCs from about 10 ml of fresh peripheral blood. Trizol reagent was used to extract total RNA, and RNA quality was then checked on an Agilent 2100 Bioanalyzer. Per the germline V gene (reference sequence), DFQATT is the CDR1 and SNEGSKA is the CDR2. The germline V and J ends show losses of 3 bases and 4 bases respectively, and no gene match explains 8 bases of the junction. The CDR3 has 15 amino acids, counting the end cysteine and phenylalanine. Only the CDR3 part of the read is kept: 45 bases, read in frame from the first base.

The TCR beta CDR3 regions were amplified from the RNA transcripts. For the first round of RT-PCR on the TCR CDR3, the HTBI primer set was used together with the Qiagen OneStep RT-PCR kit. Libraries were constructed in a second round of multiplex PCR, after which size selection and purification were carried out. The libraries were sequenced on an Illumina HiSeq2000 using paired-end 100 bp reads. The source study handled its data this way. SOAPnuke was used to process the raw data, removing reads that contained adapters or uncalled bases, had a mean Phred below 15, or lacked an exact match to the constant primer or identifier. High-quality paired reads were merged using COPE v1.2.5, and each unique nucleotide sequence was defined as a clonotype. MiTCR v1.1 was used to align the clonotypes against IMGT TRBV, TRBD and TRBJ reference segments. Only V-J combinations with frequency above 0.0001, covering 99% to 99.2% of repertoires, were analysed. A TCS score was defined as the ratio of F50 (clonal expansion) to E x V (chaos), with BLOSUM62-based TCRdist applied between CDR3 peptides within each V-J. Welch's t-statistics and random forest reduced around 510 V-J features to 10 to 15, which were used in a naive Bayes classifier (R e1071). TCRdb handled the public reads itself, with Q25 trimming in fastp and clone calling in MiXCR, and kept productive beta chains. Each entry merges the rows of one CDR3 protein and shows their most common DNA and genes. These V and J calls originate from TCRdb's pipeline instead of the authors' own analysis. Within this sample are over 200,000 distinct CDR3 sequences, with under 20% of them counted one time only. Around 50% of the sample rests with the top ten.

Study-level results and caveats: Most expanded thyroid clonotypes (frequency above 0.001) were also detected in blood, a finding suggesting that blood repertoires may reflect thyroid immune responses. During validation, the model predicted progression to ophthalmopathy a median of around 7 months ahead of onset, with roughly 65% sensitivity and 72.22% specificity. No statistical method was used to set the sample size in advance, and investigators knew the group allocation. A 13 V-J signature model separated ophthalmopathy from stable hyperthyroidism, with around 91% sensitivity and 81.08% specificity in cross-validation and 80%/75% in testing.

Material: blood. The receptor's source is a man aged 50 to 60 with Graves' hyperthyroidism. The rearranged segments are TRBV20-1 and TRBJ2-7; TRBD2 aligns with 11 central bases. In nucleotide form, the sequence is TGCAGTGCTAGCCCCTTACTAGCGGGGGATTACGAGCAGTACTTC. This encodes CSASPLLAGDYEQYF.